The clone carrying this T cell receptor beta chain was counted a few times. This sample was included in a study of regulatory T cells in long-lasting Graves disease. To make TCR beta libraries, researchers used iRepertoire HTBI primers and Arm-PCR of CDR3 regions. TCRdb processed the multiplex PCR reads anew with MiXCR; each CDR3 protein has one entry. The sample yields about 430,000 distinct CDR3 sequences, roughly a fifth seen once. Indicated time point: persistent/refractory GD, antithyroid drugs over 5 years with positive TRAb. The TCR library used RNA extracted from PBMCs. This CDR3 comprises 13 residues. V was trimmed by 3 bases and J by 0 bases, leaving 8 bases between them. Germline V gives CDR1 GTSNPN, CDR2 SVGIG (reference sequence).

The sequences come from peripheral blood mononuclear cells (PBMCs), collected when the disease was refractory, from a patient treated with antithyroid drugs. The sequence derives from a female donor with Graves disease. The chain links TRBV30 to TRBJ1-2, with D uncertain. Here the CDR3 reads CAWSGNANYGYTF. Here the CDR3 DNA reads TGTGCCTGGAGCGGGAATGCTAACTATGGCTACACCTTC.